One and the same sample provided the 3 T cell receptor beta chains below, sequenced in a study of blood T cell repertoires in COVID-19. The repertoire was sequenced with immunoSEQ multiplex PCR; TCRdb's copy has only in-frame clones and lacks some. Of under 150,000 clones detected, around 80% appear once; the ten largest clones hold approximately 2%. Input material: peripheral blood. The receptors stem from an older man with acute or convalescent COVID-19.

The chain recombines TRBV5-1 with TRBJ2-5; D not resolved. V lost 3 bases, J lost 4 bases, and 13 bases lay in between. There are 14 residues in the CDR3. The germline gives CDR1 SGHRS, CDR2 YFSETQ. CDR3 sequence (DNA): TGCGCCAGCAGCTCATACTACCCCCCAGAGACCCAGTACTTC. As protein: CASSSYYPPETQYF.

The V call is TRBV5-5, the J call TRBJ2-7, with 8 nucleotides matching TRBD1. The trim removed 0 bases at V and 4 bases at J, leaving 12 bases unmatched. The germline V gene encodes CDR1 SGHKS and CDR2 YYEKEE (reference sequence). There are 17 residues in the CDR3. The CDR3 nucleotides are TGTGCCAGCAGCTTGGTGGGCCGGACAGGGAGTGATTACGAGCAGTACTTC. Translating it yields CASSLVGRTGSDYEQYF.

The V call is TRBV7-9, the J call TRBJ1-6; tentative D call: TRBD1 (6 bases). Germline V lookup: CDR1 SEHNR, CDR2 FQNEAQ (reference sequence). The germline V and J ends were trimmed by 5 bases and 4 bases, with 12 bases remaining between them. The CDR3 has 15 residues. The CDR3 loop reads CASSLGQQYNSPLHF. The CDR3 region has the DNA TGTGCCAGCAGCCTTGGACAGCAATATAATTCACCCCTCCACTTT.